The rows below give T cell receptor beta chains drawn from one sample of a study of shared clonotypes between healthy human individuals. Some clones are missing from TCRdb's copy, which holds only in-frame ones; the method was immunoSEQ multiplex PCR. The profile shows approximately 2.5 million clones, 85% to 95% of them singletons. Specimen: naive CD4+ T cells sorted from blood. All receptors come from a man in his late teens or twenties in good health. Each CDR3 is given with its conserved first and last residue. D genes are given only for firm matches. Clone size is shown for a subset of rows, as once, few, many or a class of expanded clone.

J gene: TRBJ2-1; V gene: TRBV5-1; clone size: .; D gene: .; CDR3 DNA: TGCGCCAGCAGCTTATCGACTAGATTGGATTCCTACAATGAGCAGTTCTTC; CDR3 protein: CASSLSTRLDSYNEQFF
J gene: TRBJ2-1; V gene: TRBV18; clone size: .; D gene: .; CDR3 DNA: TGTGCCAGCTCGCCGGCAGGGGGGCGCAATGAGCAGTTCTTC; CDR3 protein: CASSPAGGRNEQFF
J gene: TRBJ2-2; V gene: TRBV7-6; clone size: .; D gene: .; CDR3 DNA: TGTGCCAGCAGCGAAATACCGGGACTCATCACCGGGGAGCTGTTTTTT; CDR3 protein: CASSEIPGLITGELFF
J gene: TRBJ2-7; V gene: TRBV30; clone size: .; D gene: .; CDR3 DNA: TGTGCCTGGAGTGGATCGGGCTACGAGCAGTACTTC; CDR3 protein: CAWSGSGYEQYF
J gene: TRBJ2-5; V gene: TRBV30; clone size: .; D gene: .; CDR3 DNA: TGTGCCTGGAGTGCTAAACTTAGCGGAGGGGAGACCCAGTACTTC; CDR3 protein: CAWSAKLSGGETQYF
J gene: TRBJ1-2; V gene: TRBV5-1; clone size: .; D gene: TRBD1; CDR3 DNA: TGCGCCAGCAGCCATGGACAGGAGACGAACTATGGCTACACCTTC; CDR3 protein: CASSHGQETNYGYTF
J gene: TRBJ2-7; V gene: TRBV5-4; clone size: .; D gene: TRBD1; CDR3 DNA: TGTGCCAGCAGCCCCAGACAGGGCGGCTACGAGCAGTACTTC; CDR3 protein: CASSPRQGGYEQYF
J gene: TRBJ1-1; V gene: TRBV6-1; clone size: few; D gene: .; CDR3 DNA: TGTGCCAGCAGTCCCTGGGACCGCACTGAAGCTTTCTTT; CDR3 protein: CASSPWDRTEAFF
J gene: TRBJ2-5; V gene: TRBV2; clone size: .; D gene: .; CDR3 DNA: TGTGCCAGCAGTTTTATCCCGGGGCCGGAGACCCAGTACTTC; CDR3 protein: CASSFIPGPETQYF
J gene: TRBJ1-4; V gene: TRBV4-1; clone size: .; D gene: .; CDR3 DNA: TGCGCCAGCAGCCAAGAGCCAGAGAGCAGGGCAGGAAAACTGTTTTTT; CDR3 protein: CASSQEPESRAGKLFF
J gene: TRBJ1-6; V gene: TRBV6-5; clone size: .; D gene: .; CDR3 DNA: TGTGCCAGCAGTCGGACAGACTATAATTCACCCCTCCACTTT; CDR3 protein: CASSRTDYNSPLHF
J gene: TRBJ1-1; V gene: TRBV18; clone size: .; D gene: TRBD1; CDR3 DNA: TGTGCCAGCTCACCAGGTGGGACAGGGGATACCTCCGGCCAAGCTTTCTTT; CDR3 protein: CASSPGGTGDTSGQAFF
J gene: TRBJ2-2; V gene: TRBV30; clone size: .; D gene: .; CDR3 DNA: TGTGCCTGGAGTGTGGATCTTGGTAGCATATACGCGAACACCGGGGAGCTGTTTTTT; CDR3 protein: CAWSVDLGSIYANTGELFF
J gene: TRBJ1-6; V gene: TRBV7-9; clone size: .; D gene: .; CDR3 DNA: TGTGCCAGCAGCGGACAGAATAATTCACCCCTCCACTTT; CDR3 protein: CASSGQNNSPLHF
J gene: TRBJ2-2; V gene: TRBV28; clone size: .; D gene: .; CDR3 DNA: TGTGCCAGCAGTTTATTAAACACCGGGGAGCTGTTTTTT; CDR3 protein: CASSLLNTGELFF
J gene: TRBJ1-4; V gene: TRBV30; clone size: .; D gene: .; CDR3 DNA: TGTGCCTGGAGGGAGTCTTACCAGGTTCTCCCAGAAAAACTGTTTTTT; CDR3 protein: CAWRESYQVLPEKLFF
J gene: TRBJ1-6; V gene: TRBV18; clone size: .; D gene: .; CDR3 DNA: TGTGCCAGCTCAACTGGTTCGGGCCCGTCTACTCCCCTCCACTTT; CDR3 protein: CASSTGSGPSTPLHF
J gene: TRBJ2-1; V gene: TRBV6-5; clone size: .; D gene: TRBD2; CDR3 DNA: TGTGCCAGCACCCCCGGACTAGCGGATGTCAGTGAGCAGTTCTTC; CDR3 protein: CASTPGLADVSEQFF
J gene: TRBJ1-4; V gene: TRBV6-1; clone size: .; D gene: .; CDR3 DNA: TGTGCCAGCAGGGGGCCCACTAATGAAAAACTGTTTTTT; CDR3 protein: CASRGPTNEKLFF
J gene: TRBJ2-3; V gene: TRBV5-8; clone size: once; D gene: .; CDR3 DNA: TGTGCCAGCAGCTTTCCGGGACACGGGCAGTATTTT; CDR3 protein: CASSFPGHGQYF
J gene: TRBJ2-5; V gene: TRBV5-5; clone size: .; D gene: TRBD1; CDR3 DNA: TGTGCCAGCAGCTTCCGCGGACAGGAAATGTACCAAGAGACCCAGTACTTC; CDR3 protein: CASSFRGQEMYQETQYF
J gene: TRBJ2-3; V gene: TRBV5-1; clone size: .; D gene: .; CDR3 DNA: TGCGCCAGCAGCTCAGACGGTTCCACAGATACGCAGTATTTT; CDR3 protein: CASSSDGSTDTQYF
J gene: TRBJ2-7; V gene: TRBV7-2; clone size: .; D gene: .; CDR3 DNA: TGTGCCAGCACCGATCTAGGCTACGAGCAGTACTTC; CDR3 protein: CASTDLGYEQYF
J gene: TRBJ1-3; V gene: TRBV4-1; clone size: .; D gene: .; CDR3 DNA: TGCGCCAGCAGCCAAGAGGCCAGGGCTAGAAACACCATATATTTT; CDR3 protein: CASSQEARARNTIYF
J gene: TRBJ1-2; V gene: TRBV7-2; clone size: .; D gene: .; CDR3 DNA: TGTGCCAGCAGCTTCAGGACCGCCTCGTATGGCTACACCTTC; CDR3 protein: CASSFRTASYGYTF
J gene: TRBJ2-5; V gene: TRBV25-1; clone size: .; D gene: TRBD2; CDR3 DNA: TGTGCCAGCAGTGATCATGGCGGGGGAAAACAAGAGACCCAGTACTTC; CDR3 protein: CASSDHGGGKQETQYF
J gene: TRBJ2-1; V gene: TRBV10-3; clone size: .; D gene: TRBD2; CDR3 DNA: TGTGCCATCAGGGGACTAGCGGGAGCCCGCAATGAGCAGTTCTTC; CDR3 protein: CAIRGLAGARNEQFF
J gene: TRBJ1-5; V gene: TRBV30; clone size: few; D gene: .; CDR3 DNA: TGTGCCTGTGCAGGAGGGAGCAATCAGCCCCAGCATTTT; CDR3 protein: CACAGGSNQPQHF
J gene: TRBJ2-3; V gene: TRBV7-8; clone size: .; D gene: .; CDR3 DNA: TGTGCCAGCAGCTTAGAGGCCCCAGATACGCAGTATTTT; CDR3 protein: CASSLEAPDTQYF
J gene: TRBJ2-2; V gene: TRBV7-2; clone size: .; D gene: .; CDR3 DNA: TGTGCCAGCAGCTTAAACGGGAACGCGAACACCGGGGAGCTGTTTTTT; CDR3 protein: CASSLNGNANTGELFF
J gene: TRBJ1-6; V gene: TRBV5-1; clone size: .; D gene: .; CDR3 DNA: TGCGCCAGCAGCTTGGTCCGACCGGATTCACCCCTCCACTTT; CDR3 protein: CASSLVRPDSPLHF
J gene: TRBJ2-5; V gene: TRBV12-5; clone size: once; D gene: .; CDR3 DNA: TGTGCTAGTGGTTTGGGGGCCCTTGAGACCCAGTACTTC; CDR3 protein: CASGLGALETQYF
J gene: TRBJ2-3; V gene: TRBV7-9; clone size: .; D gene: TRBD1; CDR3 DNA: TGTGCCAGCAGAAAGACAGGGAGCACAGATACGCAGTATTTT; CDR3 protein: CASRKTGSTDTQYF
J gene: TRBJ1-6; V gene: TRBV27; clone size: .; D gene: TRBD1; CDR3 DNA: TGTGCCACCGGACAGGGGGCTGGGTTAAGTTCACCCCTCCACTTT; CDR3 protein: CATGQGAGLSSPLHF
J gene: TRBJ1-5; V gene: TRBV19; clone size: .; D gene: .; CDR3 DNA: TGTGCCAGTAGTATGGGGACCAATCAGCCCCAGCATTTT; CDR3 protein: CASSMGTNQPQHF
J gene: TRBJ2-7; V gene: TRBV5-1; clone size: once; D gene: .; CDR3 DNA: TGCGCCAGCAGCCCGAGTTATCAGGGATTCGAGCAGTACTTC; CDR3 protein: CASSPSYQGFEQYF
J gene: TRBJ1-2; V gene: TRBV10-3; clone size: .; D gene: TRBD1; CDR3 DNA: TGTGCCATCAGTGACACCCGACAGGGGGAAAGCTATGGCTACACCTTC; CDR3 protein: CAISDTRQGESYGYTF
J gene: TRBJ1-3; V gene: TRBV9; clone size: .; D gene: TRBD1; CDR3 DNA: TGTGCCAGCAGCCCTCAGACAGGGTCCCTCTCTGGAAACACCATATATTTT; CDR3 protein: CASSPQTGSLSGNTIYF
J gene: TRBJ1-3; V gene: TRBV10-3; clone size: .; D gene: TRBD1; CDR3 DNA: TGTGCCATCAGGGGACAGGGGGCCTCAAACACCATATATTTT; CDR3 protein: CAIRGQGASNTIYF
J gene: TRBJ1-2; V gene: TRBV4-1; clone size: .; D gene: .; CDR3 DNA: TGCGCCAGCAGCCGAGACCGAGGGGCCAGCCCGGTTGGCTACACCTTC; CDR3 protein: CASSRDRGASPVGYTF
J gene: TRBJ2-3; V gene: TRBV5-4; clone size: .; D gene: .; CDR3 DNA: TGTGCCAGCAGCCCGGGCCTTCGCACAGATACGCAGTATTTT; CDR3 protein: CASSPGLRTDTQYF
J gene: TRBJ2-5; V gene: TRBV7-2; clone size: once; D gene: TRBD1; CDR3 DNA: TGTGCCAGCAGCTTCTCAGGGGGCCGAGAGACCCAGTACTTC; CDR3 protein: CASSFSGGRETQYF
J gene: TRBJ2-6; V gene: TRBV11-2; clone size: .; D gene: .; CDR3 DNA: TGTGCCAGCAGCTTAGCTGGGCAGACCTCTGGGGCCAACGTCCTGACTTTC; CDR3 protein: CASSLAGQTSGANVLTF
J gene: TRBJ2-1; V gene: TRBV7-9; clone size: .; D gene: TRBD2; CDR3 DNA: TGTGCCAGCAGCAAGATAGCGGGGGGGTTGTACAATGAGCAGTTCTTC; CDR3 protein: CASSKIAGGLYNEQFF
J gene: TRBJ1-1; V gene: TRBV5-1; clone size: once; D gene: .; CDR3 DNA: TGCGCCAGCAGCTTGGCGGGGGTTGGGCAGACTGAAGCTTTCTTT; CDR3 protein: CASSLAGVGQTEAFF
J gene: TRBJ2-1; V gene: TRBV9; clone size: .; D gene: .; CDR3 DNA: TGTGCCAGCAGCCCCAACCCAACTGCGCAGGGGTTGGAGCAGTTCTTC; CDR3 protein: CASSPNPTAQGLEQFF
J gene: TRBJ2-5; V gene: TRBV9; clone size: .; D gene: TRBD1; CDR3 DNA: TGTGCCAGCAGCGTGGATGGACAGGGGTCGGAGACCCAGTACTTC; CDR3 protein: CASSVDGQGSETQYF
J gene: TRBJ1-1; V gene: TRBV7-3; clone size: .; D gene: TRBD1; CDR3 DNA: TGTGCCAGCAGCCTGACAGGGGGGACTGAAGCTTTCTTT; CDR3 protein: CASSLTGGTEAFF
J gene: TRBJ2-1; V gene: TRBV4-1; clone size: .; D gene: .; CDR3 DNA: TGCGCCAGCAGCCAAGCTTTATCCGAGAGCTCCTACAATGAGCAGTTCTTC; CDR3 protein: CASSQALSESSYNEQFF
J gene: TRBJ2-2; V gene: TRBV5-4; clone size: once; D gene: TRBD1; CDR3 DNA: TGTGCCAGCAGCCGACAGGGGGCGTTGGCCGGGGAGCTGTTTTTT; CDR3 protein: CASSRQGALAGELFF
J gene: TRBJ1-2; V gene: TRBV11-2; clone size: .; D gene: .; CDR3 DNA: TGTGCCAGCAGCTTAGATTACGCAGACATAATCGGCTACACCTTC; CDR3 protein: CASSLDYADIIGYTF
J gene: TRBJ1-2; V gene: TRBV10-3; clone size: .; D gene: .; CDR3 DNA: TGTGCCATCAGTGAGAGCCAAGTAAAGGGCTACACCTTC; CDR3 protein: CAISESQVKGYTF
J gene: TRBJ2-3; V gene: TRBV14; clone size: .; D gene: .; CDR3 DNA: TGTGCCAGCAGCCCGAATAGTTGGGCGCAGTATTTT; CDR3 protein: CASSPNSWAQYF